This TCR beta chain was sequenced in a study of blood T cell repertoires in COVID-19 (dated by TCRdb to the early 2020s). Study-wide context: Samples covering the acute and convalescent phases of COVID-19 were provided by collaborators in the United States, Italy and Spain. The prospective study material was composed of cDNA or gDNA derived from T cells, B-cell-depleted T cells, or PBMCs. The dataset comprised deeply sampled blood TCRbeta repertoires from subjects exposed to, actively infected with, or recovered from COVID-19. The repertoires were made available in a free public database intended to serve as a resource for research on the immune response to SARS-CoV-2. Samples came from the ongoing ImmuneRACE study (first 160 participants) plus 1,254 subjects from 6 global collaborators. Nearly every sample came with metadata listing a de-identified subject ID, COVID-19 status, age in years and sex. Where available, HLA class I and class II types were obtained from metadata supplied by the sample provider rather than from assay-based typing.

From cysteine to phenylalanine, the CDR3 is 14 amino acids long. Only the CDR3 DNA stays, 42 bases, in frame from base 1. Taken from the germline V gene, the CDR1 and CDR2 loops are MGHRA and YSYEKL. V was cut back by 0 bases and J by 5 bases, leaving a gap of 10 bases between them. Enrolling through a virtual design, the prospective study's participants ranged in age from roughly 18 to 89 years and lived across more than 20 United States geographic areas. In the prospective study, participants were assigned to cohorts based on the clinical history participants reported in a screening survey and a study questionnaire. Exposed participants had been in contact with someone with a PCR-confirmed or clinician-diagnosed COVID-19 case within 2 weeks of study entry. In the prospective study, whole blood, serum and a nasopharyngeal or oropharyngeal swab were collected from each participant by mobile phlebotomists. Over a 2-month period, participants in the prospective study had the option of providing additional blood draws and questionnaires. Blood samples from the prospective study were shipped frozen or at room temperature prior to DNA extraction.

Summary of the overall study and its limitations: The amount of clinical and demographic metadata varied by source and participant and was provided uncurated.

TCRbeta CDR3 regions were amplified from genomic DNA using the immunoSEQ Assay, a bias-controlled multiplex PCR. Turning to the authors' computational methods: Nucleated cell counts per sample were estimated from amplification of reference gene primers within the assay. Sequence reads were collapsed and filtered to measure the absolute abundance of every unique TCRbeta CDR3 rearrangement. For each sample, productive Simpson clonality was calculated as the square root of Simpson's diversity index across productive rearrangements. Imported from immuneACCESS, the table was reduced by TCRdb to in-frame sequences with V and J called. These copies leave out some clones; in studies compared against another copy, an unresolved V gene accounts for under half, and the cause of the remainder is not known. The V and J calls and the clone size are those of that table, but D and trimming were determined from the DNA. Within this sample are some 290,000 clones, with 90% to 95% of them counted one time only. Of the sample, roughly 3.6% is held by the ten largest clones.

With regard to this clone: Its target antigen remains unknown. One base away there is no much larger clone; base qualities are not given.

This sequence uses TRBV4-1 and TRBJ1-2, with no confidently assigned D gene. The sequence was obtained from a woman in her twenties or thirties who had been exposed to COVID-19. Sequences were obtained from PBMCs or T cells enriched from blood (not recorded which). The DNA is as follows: TGCGCCAGCAGCCAAGATCGGAGCGGATATGGCTACACCTTC. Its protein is CASSQDRSGYGYTF.